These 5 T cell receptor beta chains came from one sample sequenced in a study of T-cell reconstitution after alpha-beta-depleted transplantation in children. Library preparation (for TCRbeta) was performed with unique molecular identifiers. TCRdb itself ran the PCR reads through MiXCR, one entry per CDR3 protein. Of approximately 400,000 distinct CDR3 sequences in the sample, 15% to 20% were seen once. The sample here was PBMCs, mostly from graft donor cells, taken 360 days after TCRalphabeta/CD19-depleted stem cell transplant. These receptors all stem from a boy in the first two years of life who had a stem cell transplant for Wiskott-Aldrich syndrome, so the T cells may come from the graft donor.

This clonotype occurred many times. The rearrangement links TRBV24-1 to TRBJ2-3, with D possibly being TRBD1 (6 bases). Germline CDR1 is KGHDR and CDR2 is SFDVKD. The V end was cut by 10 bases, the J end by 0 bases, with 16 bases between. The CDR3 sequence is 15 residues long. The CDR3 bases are TGTGCCACGCCTTTAGGGGGAAAGAGCACAGATACGCAGTATTTT. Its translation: CATPLGGKSTDTQYF.

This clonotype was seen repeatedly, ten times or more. The CDR3: CASSFPSGVLNTEAFF. The CDR3 DNA follows: TGTGCCAGCAGTTTCCCCTCTGGAGTCTTGAACACTGAAGCTTTCTTT. The V and J genes are TRBV12-3 or TRBV12-4 and TRBJ1-1; D not certain. CDR3 length: 16 amino acids. Deletions cut 3 bases from V and 0 bases from J, with 14 bases between.

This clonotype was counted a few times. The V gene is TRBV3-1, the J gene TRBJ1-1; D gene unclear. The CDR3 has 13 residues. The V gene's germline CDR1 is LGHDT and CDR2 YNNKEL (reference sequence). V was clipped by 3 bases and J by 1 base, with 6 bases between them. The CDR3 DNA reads TGTGCCAGCAGCCAGAGCCGGAACACTGAAGCTTTCTTT. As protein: CASSQSRNTEAFF.

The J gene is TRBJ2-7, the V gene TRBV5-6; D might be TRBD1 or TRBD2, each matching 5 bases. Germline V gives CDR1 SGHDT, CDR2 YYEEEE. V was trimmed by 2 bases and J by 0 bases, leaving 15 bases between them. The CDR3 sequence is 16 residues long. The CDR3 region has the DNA TGTGCCAGCAGCTTTGGGACGGGTCCCCCCTCCTACGAGCAGTACTTC. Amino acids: CASSFGTGPPSYEQYF.

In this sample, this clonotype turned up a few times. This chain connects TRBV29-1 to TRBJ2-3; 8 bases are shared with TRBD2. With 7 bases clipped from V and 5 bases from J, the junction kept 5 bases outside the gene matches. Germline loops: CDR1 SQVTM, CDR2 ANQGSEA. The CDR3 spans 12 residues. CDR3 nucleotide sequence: TGCAGCGGCGGGACTAGTAGAGATACGCAGTATTTT. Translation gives CSGGTSRDTQYF.